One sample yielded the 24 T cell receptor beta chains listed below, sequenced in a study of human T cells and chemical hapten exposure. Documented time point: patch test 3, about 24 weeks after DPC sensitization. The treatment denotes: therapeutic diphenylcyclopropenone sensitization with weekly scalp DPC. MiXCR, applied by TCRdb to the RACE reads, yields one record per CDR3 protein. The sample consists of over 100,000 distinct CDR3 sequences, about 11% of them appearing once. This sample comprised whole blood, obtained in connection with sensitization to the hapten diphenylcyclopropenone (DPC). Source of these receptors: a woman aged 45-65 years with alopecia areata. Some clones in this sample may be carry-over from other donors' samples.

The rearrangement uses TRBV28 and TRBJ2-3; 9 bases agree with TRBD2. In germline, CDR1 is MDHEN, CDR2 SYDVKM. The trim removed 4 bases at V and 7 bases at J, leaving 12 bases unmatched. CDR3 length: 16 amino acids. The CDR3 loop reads CASSSSILAGRHTQYF. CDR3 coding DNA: TGTGCCAGCAGTTCTAGTATTCTAGCGGGGAGGCATACGCAGTATTTT.

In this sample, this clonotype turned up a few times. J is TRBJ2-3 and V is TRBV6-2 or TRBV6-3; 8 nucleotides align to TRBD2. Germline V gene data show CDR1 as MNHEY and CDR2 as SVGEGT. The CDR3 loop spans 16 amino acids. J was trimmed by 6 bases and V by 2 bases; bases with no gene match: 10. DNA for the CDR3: TGTGCCAGCAGTTACGTGCTCCCGAGCGGGAGTGATACGCAGTATTTT. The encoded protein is CASSYVLPSGSDTQYF.

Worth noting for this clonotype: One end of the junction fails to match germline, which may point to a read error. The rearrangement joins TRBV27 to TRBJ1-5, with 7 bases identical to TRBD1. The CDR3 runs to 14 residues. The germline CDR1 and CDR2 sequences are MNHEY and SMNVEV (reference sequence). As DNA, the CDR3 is TGTGCCAGCAGTGGAGGGGGCGGCAATCAGCCCCAGAATTTT. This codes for CASSGGGGNQPQNF.

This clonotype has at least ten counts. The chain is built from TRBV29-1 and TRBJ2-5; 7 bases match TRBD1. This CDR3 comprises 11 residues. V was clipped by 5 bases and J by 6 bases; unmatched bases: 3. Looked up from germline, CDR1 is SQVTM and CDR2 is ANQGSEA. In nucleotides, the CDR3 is TGCAGCGTTCGGGACAGTCAGACCCAGTACTTC. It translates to CSVRDSQTQYF.

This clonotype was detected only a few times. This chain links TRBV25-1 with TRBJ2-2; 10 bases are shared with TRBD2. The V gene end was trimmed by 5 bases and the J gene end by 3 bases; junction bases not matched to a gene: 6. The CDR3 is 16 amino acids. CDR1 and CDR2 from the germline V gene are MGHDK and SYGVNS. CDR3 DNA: TGTGCCAGCAGTCCTAGCGGGAGAGTCGACACCGGGGAGCTGTTTTTT. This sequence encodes CASSPSGRVDTGELFF.

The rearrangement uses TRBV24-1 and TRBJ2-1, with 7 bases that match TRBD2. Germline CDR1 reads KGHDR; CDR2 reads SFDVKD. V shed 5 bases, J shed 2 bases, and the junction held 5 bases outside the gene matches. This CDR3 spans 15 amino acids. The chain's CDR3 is CATSGGLAAYNEQFF. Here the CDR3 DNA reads TGTGCCACCAGTGGGGGTCTAGCGGCCTACAATGAGCAGTTCTTC.

CDR3 region: CASSFRGTTEAFF. The CDR3 nucleotides are TGTGCCAGCAGTTTTCGGGGGACCACTGAAGCTTTCTTT. The rearrangement uses TRBV28 and TRBJ1-1; weak D call: TRBD1 (5 bases). Germline V CDR1 and CDR2: MDHEN, SYDVKM. Deletions cut 3 bases from V and 4 bases from J, with 9 bases between. This CDR3 has 13 residues.

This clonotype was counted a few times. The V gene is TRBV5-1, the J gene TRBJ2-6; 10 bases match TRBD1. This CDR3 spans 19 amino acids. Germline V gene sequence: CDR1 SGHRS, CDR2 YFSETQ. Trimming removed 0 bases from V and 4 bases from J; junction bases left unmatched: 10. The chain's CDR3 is CASSLDPRQGADGANVLTF. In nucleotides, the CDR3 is TGCGCCAGCAGCTTGGACCCTAGACAGGGGGCGGACGGGGCCAACGTCCTGACTTTC. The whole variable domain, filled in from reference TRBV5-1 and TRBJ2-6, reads KAGVTQTPRYLIKTRGQQVTLSCSPISGHRSVSWYQQTPGQGLQFLFEYFSETQRNKGNFPGRFSGRQFSNSRSEMNVSTLELGDSALYLCASSLDPRQGADGANVLTFGAGSRLTVL.

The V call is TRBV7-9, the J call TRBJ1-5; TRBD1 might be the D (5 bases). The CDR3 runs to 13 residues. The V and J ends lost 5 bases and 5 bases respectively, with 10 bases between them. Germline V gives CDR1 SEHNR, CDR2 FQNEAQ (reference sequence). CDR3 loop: CASSPVRDQPQHF. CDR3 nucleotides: TGTGCCAGCAGCCCTGTCAGGGATCAGCCCCAGCATTTT.

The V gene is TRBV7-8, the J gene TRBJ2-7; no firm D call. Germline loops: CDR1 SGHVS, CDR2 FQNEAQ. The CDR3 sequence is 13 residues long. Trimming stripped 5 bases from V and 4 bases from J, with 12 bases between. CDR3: CASSLSFGYEQYF. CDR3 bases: TGTGCCAGCAGCCTTTCCTTTGGATACGAGCAGTACTTC.

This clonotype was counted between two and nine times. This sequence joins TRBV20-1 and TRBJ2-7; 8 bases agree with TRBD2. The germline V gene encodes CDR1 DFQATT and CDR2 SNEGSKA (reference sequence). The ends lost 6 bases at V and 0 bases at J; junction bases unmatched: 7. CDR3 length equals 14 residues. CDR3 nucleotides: TGCAGTGCCTCTCGGAGCGGGAGCTCCTACGAGCAGTACTTC. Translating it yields CSASRSGSSYEQYF.

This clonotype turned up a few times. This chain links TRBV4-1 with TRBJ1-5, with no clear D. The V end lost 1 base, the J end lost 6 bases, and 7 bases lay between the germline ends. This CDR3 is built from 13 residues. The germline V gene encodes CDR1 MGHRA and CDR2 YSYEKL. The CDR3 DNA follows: TGCGCCAGCAGCCAAGTGATGGGTCAGCCCCAGCATTTT. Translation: CASSQVMGQPQHF.

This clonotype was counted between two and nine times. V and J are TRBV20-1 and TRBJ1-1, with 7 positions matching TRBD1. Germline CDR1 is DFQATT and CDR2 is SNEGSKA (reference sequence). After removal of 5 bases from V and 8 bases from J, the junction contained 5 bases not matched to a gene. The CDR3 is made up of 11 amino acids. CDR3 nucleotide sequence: TGCAGTGCTCAGGGGGGCATCGAAGCTTTCTTT. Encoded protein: CSAQGGIEAFF.

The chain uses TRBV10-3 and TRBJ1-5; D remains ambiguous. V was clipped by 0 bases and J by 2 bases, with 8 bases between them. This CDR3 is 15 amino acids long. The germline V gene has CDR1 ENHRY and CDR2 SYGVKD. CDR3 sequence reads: CAISESGDGNQPQHF. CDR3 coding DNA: TGTGCCATCAGTGAGTCTGGTGATGGCAATCAGCCCCAGCATTTT.

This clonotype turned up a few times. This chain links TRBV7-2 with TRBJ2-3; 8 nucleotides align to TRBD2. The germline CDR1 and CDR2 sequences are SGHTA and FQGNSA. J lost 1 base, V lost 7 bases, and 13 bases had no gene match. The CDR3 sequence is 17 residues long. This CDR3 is CASNRDGGSGGTDTQYF. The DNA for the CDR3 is TGTGCCAGCAACCGCGATGGTGGTAGCGGGGGCACAGATACGCAGTATTTT.

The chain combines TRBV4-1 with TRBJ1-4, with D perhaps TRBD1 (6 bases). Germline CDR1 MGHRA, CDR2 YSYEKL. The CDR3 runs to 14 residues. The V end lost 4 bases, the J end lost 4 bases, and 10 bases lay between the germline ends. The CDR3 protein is CASSRGQLNEKLFF. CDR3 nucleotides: TGCGCCAGCAGCCGAGGACAGCTTAATGAAAAACTGTTTTTT.

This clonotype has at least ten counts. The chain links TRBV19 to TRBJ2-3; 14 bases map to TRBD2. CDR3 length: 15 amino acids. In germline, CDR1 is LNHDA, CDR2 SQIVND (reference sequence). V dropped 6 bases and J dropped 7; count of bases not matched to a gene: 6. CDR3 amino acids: CASRMTSGRAHTQYF. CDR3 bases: TGTGCCAGTAGGATGACTAGCGGGAGGGCCCATACGCAGTATTTT.

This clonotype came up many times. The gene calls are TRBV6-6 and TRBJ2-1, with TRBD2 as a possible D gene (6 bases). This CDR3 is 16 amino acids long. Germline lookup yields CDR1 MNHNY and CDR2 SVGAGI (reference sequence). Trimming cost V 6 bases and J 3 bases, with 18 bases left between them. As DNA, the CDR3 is TGTGCCAGCAGCCTTCAACTGGACTATAACTACAATGAGCAGTTCTTC. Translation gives CASSLQLDYNYNEQFF.

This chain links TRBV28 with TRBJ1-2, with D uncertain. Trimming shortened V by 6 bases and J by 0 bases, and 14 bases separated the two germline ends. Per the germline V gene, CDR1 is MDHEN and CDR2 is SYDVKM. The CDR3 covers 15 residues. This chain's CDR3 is CASSRSTAANYGYTF. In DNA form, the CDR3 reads TGTGCCAGCAGCCGAAGCACAGCAGCTAACTATGGCTACACCTTC.

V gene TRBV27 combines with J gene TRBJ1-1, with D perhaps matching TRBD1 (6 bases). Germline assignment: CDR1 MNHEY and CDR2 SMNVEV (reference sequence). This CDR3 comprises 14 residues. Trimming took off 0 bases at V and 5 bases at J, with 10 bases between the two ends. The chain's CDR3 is CASSLSAGVTEAFF. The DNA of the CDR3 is TGTGCCAGCAGTTTATCCGCAGGGGTAACTGAAGCTTTCTTT.

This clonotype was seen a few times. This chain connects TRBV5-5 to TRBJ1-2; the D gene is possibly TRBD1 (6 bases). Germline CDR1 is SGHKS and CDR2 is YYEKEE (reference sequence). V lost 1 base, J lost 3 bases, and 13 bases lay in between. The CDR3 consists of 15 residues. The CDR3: CASSLRPGDYYGYTF. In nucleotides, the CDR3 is TGTGCCAGCAGCTTGAGGCCAGGGGATTACTATGGCTACACCTTC.

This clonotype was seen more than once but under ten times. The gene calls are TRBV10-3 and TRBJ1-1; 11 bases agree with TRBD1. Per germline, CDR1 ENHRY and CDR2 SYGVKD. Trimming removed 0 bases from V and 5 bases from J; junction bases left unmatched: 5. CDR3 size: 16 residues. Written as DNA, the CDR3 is TGTGCCATCAGTGAGTCGCCGGGACAGGGGGGGACTGAAGCTTTCTTT. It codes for CAISESPGQGGTEAFF.

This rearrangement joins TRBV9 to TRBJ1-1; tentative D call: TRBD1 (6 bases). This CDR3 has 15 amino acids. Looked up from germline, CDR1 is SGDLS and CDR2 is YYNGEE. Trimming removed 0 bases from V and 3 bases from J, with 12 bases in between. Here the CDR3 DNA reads TGTGCCAGCAGCGTAGGGGGGGCGCGGGACACTGAAGCTTTCTTT. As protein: CASSVGGARDTEAFF.

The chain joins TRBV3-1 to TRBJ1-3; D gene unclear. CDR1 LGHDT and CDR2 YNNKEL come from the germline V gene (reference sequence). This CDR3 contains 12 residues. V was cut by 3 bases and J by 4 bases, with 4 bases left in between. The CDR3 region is CASSQRGNTIYF. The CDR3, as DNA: TGTGCCAGCAGCCAGAGGGGAAACACCATATATTTT.